Listed below are T cell receptor beta chains from one sample, sequenced in a study of T cell clonotyping in hematopoietic cell transplantation. Here immunoSEQ multiplex PCR was the method, and the copy in TCRdb shows in-frame clones only, minus some. The table lists 13,000 to 15,000 clones, around 94% of them singletons. The source material was PBMCs, sampled 30 days after allogeneic stem cell transplant. The receptors derive from a male patient between 60 and 69 years old who had an allogeneic stem cell transplant from an unrelated donor, so the T cells may come from the graft donor. Some clones in this sample may be carry-over from other donors' samples. CDR3s include the opening cysteine and the closing phenylalanine or tryptophan. D genes are given only for firm matches. Size values are once, few and many counts, or a class for expanded clones, and some rows have none.

v_gene: TRBV19; abundance: NA; j_gene: TRBJ1-1; d_gene: TRBD1; CDR3aa: CASSVGTGGPEAFF; CDR3nt: TGTGCCAGTAGTGTAGGGACAGGGGGTCCTGAAGCTTTCTTT
v_gene: TRBV10-3; abundance: once; j_gene: TRBJ1-1; d_gene: TRBD1; CDR3aa: CAISGRQGHGTEAFF; CDR3nt: TGTGCCATCAGTGGGCGACAGGGGCACGGCACTGAAGCTTTCTTT
v_gene: TRBV6-1; abundance: NA; j_gene: TRBJ2-3; d_gene: TRBD2; CDR3aa: CASRLAGDPTDTQYF; CDR3nt: TGTGCCAGCCGACTAGCGGGAGACCCCACAGATACGCAGTATTTT
v_gene: TRBV27; abundance: NA; j_gene: TRBJ2-2; d_gene: NA; CDR3aa: CASSLIGTGELFF; CDR3nt: TGTGCCAGCAGTTTAATAGGCACCGGGGAGCTGTTTTTT
v_gene: TRBV10-3; abundance: NA; j_gene: TRBJ1-4; d_gene: TRBD1; CDR3aa: CAISDGQGDVRGPKLFF; CDR3nt: TGTGCCATCAGTGATGGTCAGGGGGATGTAAGGGGACCTAAACTGTTTTTT
v_gene: TRBV19; abundance: NA; j_gene: TRBJ1-2; d_gene: TRBD1; CDR3aa: CASRGQGGGYTF; CDR3nt: TGTGCCAGTAGGGGACAGGGTGGCGGCTACACCTTC
v_gene: TRBV28; abundance: NA; j_gene: TRBJ1-5; d_gene: NA; CDR3aa: CASSRDNQPQHF; CDR3nt: TGTGCCAGCAGCAGAGACAATCAGCCCCAGCATTTT
v_gene: TRBV19; abundance: NA; j_gene: TRBJ1-2; d_gene: NA; CDR3aa: CASSPTGVWYGYTF; CDR3nt: TGTGCCAGTAGCCCAACTGGAGTCTGGTATGGCTACACCTTC
v_gene: TRBV11-2; abundance: NA; j_gene: TRBJ1-4; d_gene: TRBD1; CDR3aa: CASSPGTAEFGKLFF; CDR3nt: TGTGCCAGCAGCCCCGGGACAGCCGAGTTTGGAAAACTGTTTTTT
v_gene: TRBV5-6; abundance: few; j_gene: TRBJ2-1; d_gene: TRBD1; CDR3aa: CASSLSPTGANYNEQFF; CDR3nt: TGTGCCAGCAGCTTGTCCCCGACAGGGGCTAACTACAATGAGCAGTTCTTC
v_gene: TRBV6-6; abundance: NA; j_gene: TRBJ2-7; d_gene: NA; CDR3aa: CASSYTSYEQYF; CDR3nt: TGTGCCAGCAGTTACACATCCTACGAGCAGTACTTC
v_gene: TRBV9; abundance: NA; j_gene: TRBJ1-6; d_gene: NA; CDR3aa: CASSASRDSPLHF; CDR3nt: TGTGCCAGCAGCGCCTCCAGGGATTCACCCCTCCACTTT
v_gene: TRBV6-5; abundance: NA; j_gene: TRBJ2-6; d_gene: NA; CDR3aa: CASSYSLSSGANVLTF; CDR3nt: TGTGCCAGCAGTTACTCGCTAAGCTCTGGGGCCAACGTCCTGACTTTC
v_gene: TRBV29-1; abundance: NA; j_gene: TRBJ1-1; d_gene: NA; CDR3aa: CSVEQGSGTEAFF; CDR3nt: TGCAGCGTTGAGCAGGGCAGTGGCACTGAAGCTTTCTTT
v_gene: TRBV28; abundance: NA; j_gene: TRBJ1-2; d_gene: TRBD1; CDR3aa: CASRQGAGLYYGYTF; CDR3nt: TGTGCCAGCAGACAGGGGGCAGGCTTGTACTATGGCTACACCTTC
v_gene: TRBV30; abundance: once; j_gene: TRBJ1-6; d_gene: NA; CDR3aa: CAWTPWTPSPLHF; CDR3nt: TGTGCCTGGACTCCCTGGACACCCTCACCCCTCCACTTT
v_gene: TRBV19; abundance: NA; j_gene: TRBJ1-1; d_gene: NA; CDR3aa: CASSQIGDTEAFF; CDR3nt: TGTGCCAGTAGTCAGATTGGGGACACTGAAGCTTTCTTT
v_gene: TRBV6-5; abundance: NA; j_gene: TRBJ2-3; d_gene: TRBD2; CDR3aa: CASSYAGGLPDTQYF; CDR3nt: TGTGCCAGCAGTTACGCGGGGGGGCTACCAGATACGCAGTATTTT
v_gene: TRBV7-2; abundance: NA; j_gene: TRBJ1-2; d_gene: NA; CDR3aa: CASSPGGPEFYGYTF; CDR3nt: TGTGCCAGCAGCCCGGGGGGGCCAGAGTTCTATGGCTACACCTTC
v_gene: TRBV4-3; abundance: few; j_gene: TRBJ2-7; d_gene: NA; CDR3aa: CASSPNLREQYF; CDR3nt: TGCGCCAGCAGCCCAAACTTGCGGGAGCAGTACTTC
v_gene: TRBV6-1; abundance: NA; j_gene: TRBJ1-5; d_gene: TRBD1; CDR3aa: CASILTTGENQPQHF; CDR3nt: TGTGCCAGCATCTTGACGACAGGGGAAAATCAGCCCCAGCATTTT
v_gene: TRBV4-3; abundance: NA; j_gene: TRBJ1-1; d_gene: TRBD1; CDR3aa: CASSQDWRGLNTEAFF; CDR3nt: TGCGCCAGCAGCCAAGATTGGAGGGGGCTGAACACTGAAGCTTTCTTT
v_gene: TRBV25-1; abundance: NA; j_gene: TRBJ1-6; d_gene: NA; CDR3aa: CASSELGVNSPLHF; CDR3nt: TGTGCCAGCAGTGAACTGGGTGTGAATTCACCCCTCCACTTT
v_gene: TRBV25-1; abundance: NA; j_gene: TRBJ2-3; d_gene: NA; CDR3aa: CARVRDTQYF; CDR3nt: TGTGCCAGGGTCCGAGATACGCAGTATTTT
v_gene: TRBV30; abundance: NA; j_gene: TRBJ2-7; d_gene: TRBD2; CDR3aa: CAWAPGLAGGTYEQYF; CDR3nt: TGTGCCTGGGCCCCGGGACTAGCGGGAGGAACCTACGAGCAGTACTTC
v_gene: TRBV7-2; abundance: NA; j_gene: TRBJ1-5; d_gene: NA; CDR3aa: CASSLGGAQPQHF; CDR3nt: TGTGCCAGCAGCTTAGGCGGTGCTCAGCCCCAGCATTTT
v_gene: TRBV14; abundance: NA; j_gene: TRBJ1-6; d_gene: NA; CDR3aa: CASSLPYYNSPLHF; CDR3nt: TGTGCCAGCAGCCTTCCTTACTATAATTCACCCCTCCACTTT
v_gene: TRBV2; abundance: NA; j_gene: TRBJ1-5; d_gene: TRBD1; CDR3aa: CASSERQGVPRNQPQHF; CDR3nt: TGTGCCAGCAGCGAGAGACAGGGAGTGCCTCGCAATCAGCCCCAGCATTTT
v_gene: TRBV4-2; abundance: NA; j_gene: TRBJ2-5; d_gene: TRBD2; CDR3aa: CASRPGAGAGETQYF; CDR3nt: TGTGCCAGCCGCCCGGGAGCGGGGGCTGGGGAGACCCAGTACTTC
v_gene: TRBV19; abundance: NA; j_gene: TRBJ1-5; d_gene: TRBD1; CDR3aa: CASRTDRGHDQPQHF; CDR3nt: TGTGCCAGTAGAACGGACAGGGGGCATGATCAGCCCCAGCATTTT
v_gene: TRBV11-1; abundance: NA; j_gene: TRBJ2-7; d_gene: TRBD2; CDR3aa: CASSPLRGGYEQYF; CDR3nt: TGTGCCAGCAGCCCTCTTCGGGGGGGCTACGAGCAGTACTTC
v_gene: TRBV11-2; abundance: NA; j_gene: TRBJ1-2; d_gene: TRBD1; CDR3aa: CASSAWTGDANYGYTF; CDR3nt: TGTGCCAGCAGCGCATGGACAGGGGACGCCAACTATGGCTACACCTTC
v_gene: TRBV5-1; abundance: NA; j_gene: TRBJ1-1; d_gene: TRBD1; CDR3aa: CASSLTGGDFNTEAFF; CDR3nt: TGCGCCAGCAGCTTGACAGGGGGTGATTTCAACACTGAAGCTTTCTTT
v_gene: TRBV7-2; abundance: NA; j_gene: TRBJ1-2; d_gene: NA; CDR3aa: CASSLQDNYGYTF; CDR3nt: TGTGCCAGCAGCTTGCAGGATAATTATGGCTACACCTTC
v_gene: TRBV7-2; abundance: NA; j_gene: TRBJ2-5; d_gene: NA; CDR3aa: CASSERASSEETQYF; CDR3nt: TGTGCCAGCAGCGAGCGGGCTAGCTCGGAAGAGACCCAGTACTTC
v_gene: TRBV4-1; abundance: NA; j_gene: TRBJ2-7; d_gene: NA; CDR3aa: CASSQETVHEQYF; CDR3nt: TGCGCCAGCAGCCAAGAAACGGTCCACGAGCAGTACTTC
v_gene: TRBV7-7; abundance: NA; j_gene: TRBJ2-2; d_gene: TRBD2; CDR3aa: CASSFASGGSSGELFF; CDR3nt: TGTGCTAGCAGCTTCGCTAGCGGGGGGAGCTCCGGGGAGCTGTTTTTT
v_gene: TRBV6-5; abundance: NA; j_gene: TRBJ2-1; d_gene: TRBD2; CDR3aa: CASSTPGGAYNEQFF; CDR3nt: TGTGCCAGCAGTACCCCGGGGGGAGCATACAATGAGCAGTTCTTC